A single sample is the source of the 25 T cell receptor beta chains below, sequenced in a study of pediatric ulcerative colitis. The table came from immunoSEQ multiplex PCR; TCRdb's copy has only in-frame clones and leaves some out. The table includes 18,000 or so clones, just under 75% detected once. During colonoscopy, one to two rectal pinch biopsies were collected. Sequencing used gut tissue. All receptors derive from a boy aged 5 to 17 with moderate ulcerative colitis.

The chain links TRBV15 to TRBJ1-2, with D hard to call. The CDR3 has 14 residues. Germline CDR1 and CDR2: LNHNV and YYDKDF (reference sequence). V was shortened by 4 bases and J by 7 bases, with 16 bases between the two germline ends. The CDR3 loop is CATSKDSGVGGYTF. CDR3 in DNA: TGTGCCACCAGCAAAGATTCCGGGGTCGGTGGCTACACCTTC.

V usage is TRBV7-2 and J usage is TRBJ2-2; weak D call: TRBD2 (5 bases). Per germline, CDR1 SGHTA and CDR2 FQGNSA. The CDR3 extends over 15 amino acids. The ends were cut back, 3 bases at V and 4 bases at J, with 12 bases in the middle. The CDR3 spells CASSFWVGATGELFF. CDR3 nucleotide sequence: TGTGCCAGCAGCTTCTGGGTGGGAGCCACCGGGGAGCTGTTTTTT.

The V gene is TRBV6-4, the J gene TRBJ2-2, with D possibly matching TRBD2 (6 bases). V lost 1 base to trimming and J lost 4 bases, with 10 bases between them. Germline assignment: CDR1 MRHNA and CDR2 SNTAGT. This CDR3 region has 15 residues. The CDR3, as DNA: TGTGCCAGCAGTGACTTCGGGGGATTCACCGGGGAGCTGTTTTTT. This translates into CASSDFGGFTGELFF.

V and J are TRBV2 and TRBJ1-2; 7 bases are shared with TRBD1. CDR1 is SNHLY, CDR2 FYNNEI, per germline. There are 16 residues in the CDR3. Germline trimming cut 7 bases from V and 4 bases from J; bases unmatched to any gene: 15. CDR3 amino acids: CASISARDSLLYGYTF. CDR3 nucleotide sequence: TGTGCCAGCATCAGCGCCCGGGACAGCTTGCTCTATGGCTACACCTTC. The full variable domain, its missing parts supplied by reference TRBV2 and TRBJ1-2, is EPEVTQTPSHQVTQMGQEVILRCVPISNHLYFYWYRQILGQKVEFLVSFYNNEISEKSEIFDDQFSVERPDGSNFTLKIRSTKLEDSAMYFCASISARDSLLYGYTFGSGTRLTVV.

The chain combines TRBV18 with TRBJ1-1, with D hard to call. The germline gives CDR1 KGHSH, CDR2 LQKENI. The CDR3 length is 14 residues. Trimming shortened V by 1 base and J by 0 bases, and 6 bases separated the two germline ends. The CDR3 DNA reads TGTGCCAGCTCACCACAGAAGCTGAACACTGAAGCTTTCTTT. Translated: CASSPQKLNTEAFF.

Here the CDR3 reads CASSLPTPNTGELFF. In nucleotides, the CDR3 is TGCGCCAGCAGCTTACCAACTCCGAACACCGGGGAGCTGTTTTTT. The J gene is TRBJ2-2, the V gene TRBV5-1; no clear D. Trimming took 2 bases from V and 0 from J, leaving 8 bases between them. Germline V gene lookup returns CDR1 SGHRS and CDR2 YFSETQ. This CDR3 is built from 15 residues.

V usage is TRBV2 and J usage is TRBJ2-5, with D perhaps matching TRBD1 or TRBD2 (5 bases each). Trimming shortened V by 6 bases and J by 5 bases, and 16 bases separated the two germline ends. Per germline, CDR1 SNHLY and CDR2 FYNNEI. The CDR3 covers 14 residues. This chain's CDR3 is CASRARGQMETQYF. CDR3 coding DNA: TGTGCCAGCAGAGCGAGGGGTCAAATGGAGACCCAGTACTTC.

In DNA form, the CDR3 reads TGTGCCAGCAGAGGCAGGGCTTCTGGGACCCAGTACTTC. This encodes CASRGRASGTQYF. V gene TRBV5-4 combines with J gene TRBJ2-5; D is possibly TRBD1 (5 bases). CDR3 length: 13 residues. The V gene lost 5 bases and the J gene lost 7 bases, with 15 bases spanning the gap. Germline values: CDR1 SGHNT, CDR2 YYREEE (reference sequence).

V and J are TRBV9 and TRBJ2-5; perhaps TRBD2 as D (6 bases). The ends were cut back, 3 bases at V and 5 bases at J, with 20 bases in the middle. Germline-derived CDR1 and CDR2 are SGDLS and YYNGEE. This CDR3 region has 16 residues. The CDR3 protein is CASSAVPPGRGETQYF. Here the CDR3 DNA reads TGTGCCAGCAGCGCGGTCCCGCCGGGTCGGGGGGAGACCCAGTACTTC.

This clone was counted a single time. The V call is TRBV4-2, the J call TRBJ2-1; D not resolved. CDR1 and CDR2 (germline): LGHNA, YNFKEQ. CDR3 length equals 16 residues. V was shortened by 0 bases and J by 0 bases, with 9 bases between the two germline ends. The CDR3 sequence is CASSQEPASSYNEQFF. The CDR3 DNA sequence: TGTGCCAGCAGCCAAGAGCCTGCCAGCTCCTACAATGAGCAGTTCTTC.

The V gene is TRBV25-1, the J gene TRBJ1-3; TRBD1 aligns across 7 bases. Trimming took 3 bases from V and 2 from J; bases not matched to a gene: 1. From germline, CDR1 is MGHDK and CDR2 SYGVNS. The CDR3 spans 14 residues. DNA for the CDR3: TGTGCCAGCAGTGATACAGGGGCTGGAAACACCATATATTTT. Its translation: CASSDTGAGNTIYF.

The V gene is TRBV18, the J gene TRBJ2-5, with D possibly being TRBD1 (6 bases). The CDR3 has 15 amino acids. Trimming pared 4 bases from V and 3 bases from J, leaving 15 bases between. The germline CDR1 and CDR2 sequences are KGHSH and LQKENI. This chain's CDR3 is CASSLTKSGEETQYF. The CDR3 region has the DNA TGTGCCAGCTCACTTACCAAATCAGGGGAAGAGACCCAGTACTTC.

The J gene is TRBJ2-3, the V gene TRBV6-4; TRBD2 matches at 9 bases. The CDR3 contains 14 residues. Germline V gene sequence: CDR1 MRHNA, CDR2 SNTAGT. The V segment lost 4 bases and the J segment 2 bases; nucleotides outside the gene matches: 1. CDR3 nucleotide sequence: TGTGCCAGCAGTGGCGGGGGGGCCACAGATACGCAGTATTTT. This translates into CASSGGGATDTQYF.

The V call is TRBV10-3, the J call TRBJ2-5, with D maybe TRBD2 (7 bases). Trimming shortened V by 2 bases and J by 4 bases, and 11 bases separated the two germline ends. The CDR3 consists of 14 residues. Per germline, CDR1 ENHRY and CDR2 SYGVKD. The chain's CDR3 is CAISEPRGGETQYF. CDR3 DNA: TGTGCCATCAGTGAGCCGAGGGGGGGAGAGACCCAGTACTTC.

This chain joins TRBV2 and TRBJ1-2, with D maybe TRBD1 (5 bases). V was trimmed by 5 bases and J by 8 bases, leaving 21 bases between them. CDR1 and CDR2 from the germline V gene are SNHLY and FYNNEI. The CDR3 covers 15 residues. CDR3 DNA sequence: TGTGCCAGCAGTAAAAACCAGGGCGGGTTCTACGGCTACACCTTC. Amino acid sequence: CASSKNQGGFYGYTF.

Only a few counts were recorded for this clone. The chain recombines TRBV6-1 with TRBJ2-7; 8 nucleotides match TRBD1. This CDR3 has 15 residues. Germline V gene lookup returns CDR1 MNHNS and CDR2 SASEGT. V gave up 1 base and J gave up 1 base; unmatched junction bases: 3. CDR3 nucleotide sequence: TGTGCCAGCAGTGAAGTGGACAGGGCATCCTACGAGCAGTACTTC. Translated, it gives CASSEVDRASYEQYF.

J is TRBJ1-1 and V is TRBV18, with D possibly matching TRBD1 (5 bases). V lost 3 bases to trimming and J lost 11 bases, with 13 bases between them. This CDR3 has 12 residues. Germline CDR1 and CDR2: KGHSH and LQKENI. The CDR3 DNA follows: TGTGCCAGCTCACCCCCTCGGGGGGGGGCTTTCTTT. Its protein product is CASSPPRGGAFF.

The chain employs TRBV9 and TRBJ2-5; possible D gene TRBD1, 5 bases. The germline V gene has CDR1 SGDLS and CDR2 YYNGEE. The CDR3 is made up of 15 amino acids. Trimming left V 3 bases short and J 2 bases short, with 14 bases between. CDR3 region: CASSAYSGIQETQYF. The CDR3 DNA is TGTGCCAGCAGCGCATATTCAGGGATACAAGAGACCCAGTACTTC.

This clone has only a few counts. The chain couples TRBV7-9 to TRBJ1-1; D is unresolved. Trimming pared 4 bases from V and 0 bases from J, leaving 9 bases between. Germline CDR1 SEHNR, CDR2 FQNEAQ (reference sequence). The CDR3 runs 14 residues. The CDR3 loop reads CASSSRTVNTEAFF. The CDR3 DNA is TGTGCCAGCAGCTCACGAACGGTGAACACTGAAGCTTTCTTT.

The chain carries TRBV4-2 and TRBJ2-7; 12 positions match TRBD1. CDR3 length equals 14 residues. After removal of 4 bases from V and 6 bases from J, the junction contained 4 bases not matched to a gene. Germline V CDR1 and CDR2: LGHNA, YNFKEQ. CDR3 loop: CASSLRDRGREQYF. CDR3 nucleotide sequence: TGTGCCAGCAGCCTCCGGGACAGGGGGCGCGAGCAGTACTTC.

This clone appeared a single time. This chain connects TRBV7-9 to TRBJ2-5, with 8 positions matching TRBD2. The CDR3 has 18 residues. Germline V gene data show CDR1 as SEHNR and CDR2 as FQNEAQ (reference sequence). Trimming at V came to 5 bases and at J to 5 bases, leaving 19 bases not matched to a gene. CDR3 region: CASSLWGNLASGYETQYF. Here the CDR3 DNA reads TGTGCCAGCAGCCTATGGGGAAACCTGGCTAGCGGGTACGAGACCCAGTACTTC. Together with reference TRBV7-9 and TRBJ2-5, the CDR3 gives the full variable domain: DTGVSQNPRHKITKRGQNVTFRCDPISEHNRLYWYRQTLGQGPEFLTYFQNEAQLEKSRLLSDRFSAERPKGSFSTLEIQRTEQGDSAMYLCASSLWGNLASGYETQYFGPGTRLLVL.

This chain joins TRBV5-1 and TRBJ2-5; D is perhaps TRBD1 or TRBD2 (6 bases each). The germline V gene encodes CDR1 SGHRS and CDR2 YFSETQ. The CDR3 contains 16 residues. Trimming removed 5 bases from V and 5 bases from J, with 22 bases in between. The CDR3: CASREGGRTSQETQYF. DNA for the CDR3: TGCGCCAGCAGGGAGGGGGGCAGGACGTCCCAGGAGACCCAGTACTTC.

The chain carries TRBV6-1 and TRBJ2-1; D ambiguous. Germline V CDR1 and CDR2: MNHNS, SASEGT. V was pared by 3 bases and J by 4 bases, with 13 bases between. The CDR3 is 15 residues long. The CDR3 sequence: CASSDRVDLYNEQFF. The CDR3 nucleotides read TGTGCCAGCAGTGACCGGGTCGACTTGTACAATGAGCAGTTCTTC.

V is TRBV6-5 and J is TRBJ1-1; TRBD1 agrees at 9 bases. V lost 7 bases, J lost 8 bases, and 8 bases stayed unmatched. The CDR3 consists of 13 residues. Germline V gene data show CDR1 as MNHEY and CDR2 as SVGAGI. The CDR3 bases are TGTGCCAGCACCGTACCCGGGACAGGGGAAGCTTTCTTT. This translates into CASTVPGTGEAFF.

This clone was observed a handful of times. The V gene is TRBV4-2, the J gene TRBJ2-1; 10 positions match TRBD2. With V trimmed by 1 base and J by 4 bases, 4 bases remained unmatched. The germline V gene encodes CDR1 LGHNA and CDR2 YNFKEQ. This CDR3 contains 16 residues. DNA for the CDR3: TGTGCCAGCAGCCAAGGGGGAGCGGGAGGGTACAATGAGCAGTTCTTC. Translation gives CASSQGGAGGYNEQFF.